Below, 4 T cell receptor beta chains from the same sample are listed, as sequenced in a study of T cells in localized non-small cell lung cancer. The method was immunoSEQ multiplex PCR; TCRdb's version includes in-frame clones alone and lacks a portion of them. The data show some 30,000 clones, with about 90% seen just once and approximately 5.2% held by the top ten. The specimen comprised PBMCs, sampled before any cancer treatment. The receptors were sampled from a man aged 40-75 years with stage II lung adenocarcinoma.

The rearrangement uses TRBV7-2 and TRBJ2-7, with TRBD1 identical over 7 bases. This CDR3 has 12 residues. V shed 5 bases and J 5 bases; nucleotides not matched to a gene: 3. Germline CDR1 is SGHTA and CDR2 is FQGNSA. The CDR3 DNA is TGTGCCAGCAGCAAACAGGGGAACGAGCAGTACTTC. This codes for CASSKQGNEQYF.

The genes are TRBV27 and TRBJ2-3; no definite D call. V lost 6 bases and J 0 bases, leaving 13 bases between the germline ends. Germline lookup yields CDR1 MNHEY and CDR2 SMNVEV (reference sequence). CDR3 length equals 15 residues. This chain's CDR3 is CASSPGLRSTDTQYF. The CDR3 DNA is TGTGCCAGCAGCCCGGGTTTGCGAAGCACAGATACGCAGTATTTT.

Worth noting for this clone: A far larger clone is off by one base, so a read error is likely. This sequence joins TRBV5-1 and TRBJ2-7; D gene unclear. Germline V gene data show CDR1 as SGHRS and CDR2 as YFSETQ. The V end was cut by 2 bases, the J end by 3 bases, with 3 bases between. The CDR3 contains 11 residues. CDR3 protein: CASSLNYEQYF. Written as DNA, the CDR3 is TGCGCCAGCAGCTTAAACTACGAGCAGTACTTC. Full variable domain (missing parts from reference TRBV5-1 and TRBJ2-7): KAGVTQTPRYLIKTRGQQVTLSCSPISGHRSVSWYQQTPGQGLQFLFEYFSETQRNKGNFPGRFSGRQFSNSRSEMNVSTLELGDSALYLCASSLNYEQYFGPGTRLTVT.

This clone showed up just once. The chain has TRBV6-1 and TRBJ1-1; D not resolved. Germline V lookup: CDR1 MNHNS, CDR2 SASEGT. The V and J ends lost 2 bases and 2 bases respectively, with 9 bases between them. This CDR3 contains 14 residues. The CDR3 bases are TGTGCCAGCAGTGAACGGCGGGAAAACACTGAAGCTTTCTTT. This translates into CASSERRENTEAFF.